This T cell receptor beta chain was identified during a study of OX40 agonist ivuxolimab in advanced cancers. Findings of the study overall: Averaging showed that CD8+ T cells had more expanded clones than CD4+ did.

With respect to this clone: The antigen is undetermined.

V lost 5 bases to trimming and J lost 8 bases, with 18 bases between them. The CDR3 sequence is 14 residues long. Germline loops: CDR1 SGHAT, CDR2 FQNNGV. Measured with immunoSEQ multiplex PCR; TCRdb has only the in-frame clones, and not every one. The sample lists about 51,000 clones, approximately 80% occurring once. The TCR was taken from an adult with an advanced solid tumor such as melanoma, head and neck, liver or kidney cancer. The V call is TRBV11-2, the J call TRBJ1-2, with unresolved D. Sequenced here: CD4+ or CD8+ T cells sorted from blood, sampled in a trial of the OX40 agonist ivuxolimab. The CDR3 DNA reads as TGTGCCAGCAGCCAAGAAGTTAGGACTGACGGCTACACCTTC. This gives the protein CASSQEVRTDGYTF.